This T cell receptor (beta chain) was identified during a study of shared clonotypes between healthy human individuals. On sorted subsets, replicate PCRs used 200 ng DNA, or 25,000 to 35,000 T cell genomes. The data were produced by immunoSEQ multiplex PCR, yet TCRdb's version contains in-frame clones alone and is incomplete. The sample includes 2 million to 2.5 million clones, approximately 94% of them seen just once. Notes on the study in general: Clonotypes shared by all four donors outscored non-shared clonotypes in generation probability.

Of note for this clone: What it binds is unknown.

CDR1 and CDR2 (germline): LGHNT, FRNRAP. After removal of 1 base from V and 2 bases from J, the junction contained 12 bases not matched to a gene. The CDR3 contains 18 residues. The study drew its donors from healthy HIV-negative adults without recent acute infections or vaccinations. Sequenced: naive CD4+ T cells sorted from blood. Subset described: CD45RA+ positively selected. The chain carries TRBV12-5 and TRBJ2-7; 9 bases are shared with TRBD1. This clonotype was obtained from a man between 18 and 35 years old in good health. The CDR3 DNA is TGTGCTAGTGGTTTGGCCCCCAAACAGGGGGCGACGACCTACGAGCAGTACTTC. This gives the protein CASGLAPKQGATTYEQYF.